The source of this T cell receptor (beta chain) is a study of blood T cell repertoires in COVID-19. Across the whole study: PBMCs, B-cell-depleted T cells, or T cells were the source of the cDNA or gDNA that made up the material.

V was cut by 3 bases and J by 4 bases, with 11 bases left in between. The CDR3 is 14 amino acids. The germline gives CDR1 MRHNA, CDR2 SNTAGT. The table came from immunoSEQ multiplex PCR; TCRdb's copy has only in-frame clones and leaves some out. Of roughly 62,000 clones in the sample, approximately 88% were seen once. This sequence originates from a man under 40 with COVID-19, enrolled during active disease. The rearrangement uses TRBV6-4 and TRBJ2-3; D might be TRBD2 (5 bases). Material: peripheral blood. CDR3 coding DNA: TGTGCCAGCAGTGAAAGCCAAGCGGCAGATACGCAGTATTTT. Its protein is CASSESQAADTQYF.